This T cell receptor beta chain originates from a study of T cells in Graves' hyperthyroidism and ophthalmopathy. From RNA transcripts, TCR beta CDR3 regions were amplified. RT-PCR in the first round (using the HTBI primer set) targeted the TCR CDR3. MiXCR, applied by TCRdb to the multiplex PCR reads, yields one record per CDR3 protein. The sample lists 350,000 to 450,000 distinct CDR3 sequences; approximately 14% were seen once. Only a few counts were recorded for this clonotype. A read error may be the cause here, since a much bigger clone is one base away. The CDR3 covers 14 residues. Germline CDR1 reads SGHAT; CDR2 reads FQNNGV. Uncontrolled infection, other autoimmune disease, pregnancy or lactation led to exclusion. Source material for PBMCs was about 11 ml fresh peripheral blood.

The sample taken for sequencing was blood. The rearrangement joins TRBV11-2 to TRBJ2-7; TRBD2 agrees at 7 bases. This TCR derives from a woman aged 55-69 years with Graves' hyperthyroidism. The CDR3 DNA is TGTGCCAGCAACTTATTGGCTAGCGGATACGAGCAGTACTTC. Its translation is CASNLLASGYEQYF. The whole variable domain, filled in from reference TRBV11-2 and TRBJ2-7, reads EAGVAQSPRYKIIEKRQSVAFWCNPISGHATLYWYQQILGQGPKLLIQFQNNGVVDDSQLPKDRFSAERLKGVDSTLKIQPAKLEDSAVYLCASNLLASGYEQYFGPGTRLTVT.